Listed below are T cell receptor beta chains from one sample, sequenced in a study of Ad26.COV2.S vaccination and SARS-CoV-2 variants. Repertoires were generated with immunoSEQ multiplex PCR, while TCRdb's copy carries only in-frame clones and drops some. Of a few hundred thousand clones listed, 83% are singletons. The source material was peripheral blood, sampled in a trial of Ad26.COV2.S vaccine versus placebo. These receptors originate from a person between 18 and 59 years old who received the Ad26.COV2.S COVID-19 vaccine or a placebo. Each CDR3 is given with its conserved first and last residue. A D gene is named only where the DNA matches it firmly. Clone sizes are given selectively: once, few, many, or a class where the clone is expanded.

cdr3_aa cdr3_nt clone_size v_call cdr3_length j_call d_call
CASSQEGGAGTGELFF TGTGCCAGCAGCCAAGAAGGGGGGGCCGGCACCGGGGAGCTGTTTTTT . TRBV4-2 16 TRBJ2-2 .
CATSDLKGTRSTDTQYF TGTGCCACCAGTGACCTAAAGGGGACTCGAAGCACAGATACGCAGTATTTT . TRBV24-1 17 TRBJ2-3 .
CASSGLGGEQYF TGCGCCAGCAGTGGCCTCGGCGGCGAGCAGTACTTC . TRBV10-1 12 TRBJ2-7 .
CASRSTGGQTQYF TGTGCCAGCAGGTCAACAGGGGGGCAGACCCAGTACTTC once TRBV13 13 TRBJ2-5 TRBD1
CASSPGRKGGYTF TGTGCCAGTAGTCCGGGAAGAAAAGGTGGCTACACCTTC once TRBV19 13 TRBJ1-2 .
CASSLKDLAFF TGTGCCAGCAGCCTCAAGGACTTGGCTTTCTTT . TRBV5-5 11 TRBJ1-1 .
CASSLTAGDVYEQYF TGTGCCAGCAGCTTAACCGCGGGAGATGTCTACGAGCAGTACTTC few TRBV7-7 15 TRBJ2-7 TRBD2
CASSLAIDRAYEQYF TGTGCCAGCAGCTTGGCAATCGACAGGGCCTACGAGCAGTACTTC . TRBV7-8 15 TRBJ2-7 TRBD1
CAGSPWVAPTDTQYF TGTGCCGGCAGCCCTTGGGTAGCGCCCACAGATACGCAGTATTTT . TRBV14 15 TRBJ2-3 .
CASSVKPQHF TGCGCCAGCAGTGTTAAGCCCCAGCATTTT . TRBV10-2 10 TRBJ1-5 .
CASAWRGGRGTEAFF TGTGCCAGCGCGTGGCGGGGGGGTCGGGGCACTGAAGCTTTCTTT . TRBV6-5 15 TRBJ1-1 .
CATSSPAGTGHEQYF TGTGCCACCAGTTCTCCGGCCGGGACAGGGCACGAGCAGTACTTC . TRBV24-1 15 TRBJ2-7 TRBD1
CASSLSGLAGRNEQFF TGTGCCAGCAGTTTATCGGGACTAGCGGGAAGGAATGAGCAGTTCTTC . TRBV28 16 TRBJ2-1 TRBD2
CASGGDLSYNEQFF TGTGCTAGTGGGGGGGACTTATCCTACAATGAGCAGTTCTTC . TRBV12-5 14 TRBJ2-1 .
CASSRGGTEAFF TGTGCCAGCAGCCGGGGAGGGACTGAAGCTTTCTTT . TRBV12-3/TRBV12-4 12 TRBJ1-1 .
CASSKTSGTGQETQYF TGCGCCAGCAGTAAAACTAGCGGGACCGGTCAGGAGACCCAGTACTTC . TRBV10-1 16 TRBJ2-5 TRBD2
CASSGVGSRGSYNEQFF TGTGCCAGCAGCGGGGTAGGGTCGCGGGGCTCCTACAATGAGCAGTTCTTC once TRBV9 17 TRBJ2-1 .
CASSIYWTRQGSQSSAFF TGTGCCAGTAGTATTTATTGGACTCGACAGGGAAGTCAGTCGTCGGCTTTCTTT few TRBV19 18 TRBJ1-1 TRBD1
CASSPGTGGNQPQHF TGTGCCAGCAGCCCCGGGACAGGGGGGAATCAGCCCCAGCATTTT . TRBV7-9 15 TRBJ1-5 TRBD1
CASSLAWSFTSGNNEQFF TGTGCCAGCAGCTTGGCTTGGTCTTTCACTAGCGGAAACAATGAGCAGTTCTTC . TRBV5-4 18 TRBJ2-1 TRBD2
CASSVDGGYNYGYTF TGTGCCAGCAGCGTAGACGGCGGATATAACTATGGCTACACCTTC . TRBV9 15 TRBJ1-2 .
CASSTRQGNYEQYF TGTGCCAGCAGTACCCGACAGGGAAACTACGAGCAGTACTTC . TRBV28 14 TRBJ2-7 TRBD1
CASSQRDGYEQYF TGCGCCAGCAGCCAACGGGACGGTTACGAGCAGTACTTC few TRBV4-1 13 TRBJ2-7 .
CASRNRGWVETDTQYF TGTGCCAGTAGGAACAGGGGTTGGGTTGAGACAGATACGCAGTATTTT . TRBV19 16 TRBJ2-3 TRBD1
CASTLISGDNEQFF TGTGCCAGTACCCTCATTAGCGGGGACAATGAGCAGTTCTTC . TRBV19 14 TRBJ2-1 TRBD2
CASSLLGGGLYEQYF TGTGCCAGCAGCTTACTGGGGGGGGGCCTCTACGAGCAGTACTTC . TRBV11-2 15 TRBJ2-7 .
CASKEREGLSEQFF TGTGCCAGTAAGGAGCGGGAGGGACTTAGTGAGCAGTTCTTC once TRBV19 14 TRBJ2-1 TRBD2
CAPQRVGPYNEQFF TGCGCCCCACAGCGAGTGGGGCCCTACAATGAGCAGTTCTTC once TRBV10-1 14 TRBJ2-1 .
CASSGTGATGELFF TGTGCCAGCAGTGGGACAGGGGCAACCGGGGAGCTGTTTTTT . TRBV2 14 TRBJ2-2 TRBD1
CASSSQGFWQFF TGTGCCAGCAGCTCCCAGGGGTTTTGGCAGTTCTTC . TRBV5-6 12 TRBJ2-1 .
CASSPDRGSPLHF TGTGCCAGCTCACCGGACAGGGGGTCACCCCTCCACTTT many TRBV18 13 TRBJ1-6 TRBD1
CASSEQCQGEKLNTEAFF TGTGCCAGCAGTGAACAGTGCCAAGGCGAAAAACTGAACACTGAAGCTTTCTTT . TRBV25-1 18 TRBJ1-1 .
CASSLGWANTEAFF TGTGCCAGCAGCTTAGGATGGGCCAACACTGAAGCTTTCTTT . TRBV11-2 14 TRBJ1-1 .
CASSLMTEAFF TGTGCCAGCAGCCTGATGACTGAAGCTTTCTTT . TRBV7-9 11 TRBJ1-1 .
CASRSPTSTGELFF TGTGCCAGCAGAAGCCCGACTTCAACCGGGGAGCTGTTTTTT . TRBV9 14 TRBJ2-2 .
CASSSAVAGETQYF TGTGCCAGCTCTTCGGCGGTAGCGGGAGAGACCCAGTACTTC . TRBV11-3 14 TRBJ2-5 TRBD2
CASSPGGPYGYTF TGCGCCAGCAGCCCCGGAGGGCCCTATGGCTACACCTTC few TRBV4-3 13 TRBJ1-2 .
CASSLPGTDTQYF TGTGCCAGCAGCTTGCCTGGCACAGATACGCAGTATTTT . TRBV5-4 13 TRBJ2-3 .
CASSSGGQETQYF TGTGCCAGCTCTTCCGGCGGGCAAGAGACCCAGTACTTC . TRBV18 13 TRBJ2-5 .
CASRGGTVNEQFF TGTGCCAGCCGGGGAGGGACGGTCAATGAGCAGTTCTTC once TRBV5-4 13 TRBJ2-1 TRBD2
CASTLGTYYSGYTF TGTGCCAGCACCCTAGGGACATATTACTCTGGCTACACCTTC . TRBV2 14 TRBJ1-2 .
CASGLDVMNTEAFF TGTGCTAGTGGTTTAGACGTTATGAACACTGAAGCTTTCTTT . TRBV12-5 14 TRBJ1-1 .
CASSQVGRGGNQPQHF TGCGCCAGCAGCCAAGTAGGCAGGGGAGGCAATCAGCCCCAGCATTTT . TRBV4-1 16 TRBJ1-5 .
CASSLTIYGYTF TGTGCCAGCAGCTTAACGATCTATGGCTACACCTTC . TRBV7-9 12 TRBJ1-2 .
CASSLGRGSRNTEAFF TGTGCCAGCAGCTTAGGTCGTGGCTCGCGGAACACTGAAGCTTTCTTT few TRBV7-6 16 TRBJ1-1 .
CASSQSIWPVGPKILEF TGCGCCAGCAGCCAATCGATTTGGCCCGTTGGTCCAAAAATACTAGAATTC . TRBV4-1 17 TRBJ2-7 .
CASNGRNTGELFF TGCGCCAGCAACGGACGGAACACCGGGGAGCTGTTTTTT . TRBV10-1 13 TRBJ2-2 .
CASVSARNNEQFF TGTGCCAGTGTTAGCGCGAGGAACAATGAGCAGTTCTTC . TRBV2 13 TRBJ2-1 .
CASSQAGLAGRISYEQYF TGTGCCAGCAGCCAGGCTGGACTAGCGGGACGCATTTCCTACGAGCAGTACTTC . TRBV3-1/TRBV3-2 18 TRBJ2-7 TRBD2
CASSVAGVRGEDLHF TGTGCCAGCAGCGTAGCTGGGGTTCGCGGGGAGGACCTCCACTTT once TRBV9 15 TRBJ1-6 .
CATGVGRFEKLFF TGTGCCACCGGGGTCGGGCGGTTTGAAAAACTGTTTTTT . TRBV6-5 13 TRBJ1-4 .
CASSLRAGVIDTQYF TGTGCCAGCAGCTTAAGGGCGGGGGTAATAGATACGCAGTATTTT . TRBV7-2 15 TRBJ2-3 TRBD2
CASSFTFSYEQYF TGTGCCAGCAGCTTCACCTTCTCCTACGAGCAGTACTTC . TRBV7-2 13 TRBJ2-7 .